This T cell receptor beta chain is from a study of response to subunit inactivated influenza vaccine (dated by TCRdb to 2017 to 2018). In the study overall: To follow how T cells responded to a trivalent subunit inactivated influenza vaccine, the researchers relied on deep quantitative profiling of the T cell receptor repertoire.

The research as a whole found: The authors suggested that each seasonal influenza vaccination may recruit only a limited number of new T cells.

Library prep was done by RT-PCR. The data were produced on an Illumina HiSeq 2500. The public reads were reanalyzed by TCRdb: fastp trimming at Q25, MiXCR alignment, in-frame beta chains only. Rows with one shared CDR3 protein collapse into an entry with the most common genes and DNA. In this sample the table shows hundreds of thousands of distinct CDR3 sequences, under 9% of which occur a single time. The ten most abundant clones make up 10% to 15% of the sample. This clonotype was seen only a few times. Its antigen is still unknown. Base qualities are missing; no much larger clone stands one base away. The germline V gene sets CDR1 to SGHAT and CDR2 to FQNNGV. Taken from cysteine to phenylalanine, the CDR3 has 16 residues. Solely the CDR3 DNA is kept, with 48 bases framed from the first base. V is trimmed back by 2 bases and J by 5 bases, and the junction contains 6 bases that no gene match accounts for.

The receptor chain draws on TRBV11-2 and TRBJ2-5, with 12 middle bases fitting TRBD2. This TCR came from a man between 50 and 70 years old who received an inactivated influenza vaccine. Donor details come from another sample of the same person, matched by shared clones. Material: PBMCs from blood, obtained less than 30 months after vaccination. The DNA reads TGTGCCAGCAGCTTACGAAGGACTAGCGGGGTTGAGACCCAGTACTTC. It specifies CASSLRRTSGVETQYF.